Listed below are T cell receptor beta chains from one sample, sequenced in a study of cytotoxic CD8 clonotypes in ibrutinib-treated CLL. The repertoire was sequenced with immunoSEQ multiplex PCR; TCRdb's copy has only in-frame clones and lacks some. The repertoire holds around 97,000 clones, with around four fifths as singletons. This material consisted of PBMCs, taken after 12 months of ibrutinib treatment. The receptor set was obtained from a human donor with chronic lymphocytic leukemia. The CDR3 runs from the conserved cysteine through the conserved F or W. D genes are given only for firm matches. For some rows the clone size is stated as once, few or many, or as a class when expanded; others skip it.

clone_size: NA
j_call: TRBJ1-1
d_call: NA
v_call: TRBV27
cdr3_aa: CASSTRGGSTEAFF
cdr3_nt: TGTGCCAGCAGTACCCGGGGTGGTTCCACTGAAGCTTTCTTT

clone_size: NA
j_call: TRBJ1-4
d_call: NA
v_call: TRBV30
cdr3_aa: CAWSNRGSEKLFF
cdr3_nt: TGTGCCTGGAGTAATCGTGGTTCTGAAAAACTGTTTTTT

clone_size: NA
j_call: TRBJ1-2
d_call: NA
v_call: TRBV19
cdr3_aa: CASSIGGTQYGYTF
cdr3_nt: TGTGCCAGTAGTATAGGAGGGACGCAGTATGGCTACACCTTC

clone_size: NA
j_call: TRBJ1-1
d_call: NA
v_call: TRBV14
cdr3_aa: CASSQVTDTEAFF
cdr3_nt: TGTGCCAGCAGCCAAGTTACGGACACTGAAGCTTTCTTT

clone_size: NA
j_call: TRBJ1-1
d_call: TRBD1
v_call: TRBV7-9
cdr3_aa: CASSSAGGTEAFF
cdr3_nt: TGTGCCAGCAGCTCCGCAGGGGGCACTGAAGCTTTCTTT

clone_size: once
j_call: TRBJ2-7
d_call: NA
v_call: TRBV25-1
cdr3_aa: CASSERSAKSYEQYF
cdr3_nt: TGTGCCAGCAGTGAGAGATCCGCCAAATCCTACGAGCAGTACTTC

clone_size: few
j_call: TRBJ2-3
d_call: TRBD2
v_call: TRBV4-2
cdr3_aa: CASSQGNSGATDTQYF
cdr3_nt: TGTGCCAGCAGCCAAGGAAATAGCGGGGCCACAGATACGCAGTATTTT

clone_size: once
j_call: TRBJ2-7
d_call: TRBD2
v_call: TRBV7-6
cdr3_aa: CASSLVAGGEQYF
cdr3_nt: TGTGCCAGCAGCTTAGTGGCGGGGGGAGAGCAGTACTTC

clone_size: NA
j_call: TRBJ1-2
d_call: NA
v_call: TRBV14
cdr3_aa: CASSLLSQGPELNYGYTF
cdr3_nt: TGTGCCAGCAGCCTCTTATCACAGGGCCCCGAGTTGAACTATGGCTACACCTTC

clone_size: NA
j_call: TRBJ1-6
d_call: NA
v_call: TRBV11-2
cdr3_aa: CASSLAIRGNSPLHF
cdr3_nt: TGTGCCAGCAGCTTAGCTATAAGGGGGAATTCACCCCTCCACTTT

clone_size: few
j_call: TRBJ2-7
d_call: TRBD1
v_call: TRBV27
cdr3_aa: CASSFIGTGSVEQYF
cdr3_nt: TGTGCCAGCAGTTTTATCGGGACAGGGTCTGTTGAGCAGTACTTC

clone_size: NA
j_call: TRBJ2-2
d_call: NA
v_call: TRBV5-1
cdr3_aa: CASSPRTDPPGELFF
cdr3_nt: TGCGCCAGCAGCCCTCGGACAGACCCGCCCGGGGAGCTGTTTTTT

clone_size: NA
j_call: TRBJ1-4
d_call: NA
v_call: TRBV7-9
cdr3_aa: CASSLPEAGEKLFF
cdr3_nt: TGTGCCAGCAGCTTACCGGAGGCGGGGGAAAAACTGTTTTTT

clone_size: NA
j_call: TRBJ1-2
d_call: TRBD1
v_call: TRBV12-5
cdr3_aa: CASALLGQGVLGGYTF
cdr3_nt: TGTGCTAGTGCCCTCTTGGGACAGGGTGTCCTTGGTGGCTACACCTTC

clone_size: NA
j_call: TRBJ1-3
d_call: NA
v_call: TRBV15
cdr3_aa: CATSRDRWGSGNTIYF
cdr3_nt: TGTGCCACCAGCAGAGATCGTTGGGGGTCTGGAAACACCATATATTTT

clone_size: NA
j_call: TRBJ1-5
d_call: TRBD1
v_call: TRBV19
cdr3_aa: CASRTGTGIGQPQHF
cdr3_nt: TGTGCCAGTAGAACCGGGACAGGGATCGGTCAGCCCCAGCATTTT

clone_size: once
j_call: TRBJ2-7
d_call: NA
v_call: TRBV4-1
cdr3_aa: CASRPEGRYEQYF
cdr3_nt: TGCGCCAGCAGACCGGAGGGGCGGTACGAGCAGTACTTC

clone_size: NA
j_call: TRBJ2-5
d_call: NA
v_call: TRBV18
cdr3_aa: CASSPPKQGPETQYF
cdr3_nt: TGTGCCAGCTCACCCCCTAAACAGGGCCCAGAGACCCAGTACTTC

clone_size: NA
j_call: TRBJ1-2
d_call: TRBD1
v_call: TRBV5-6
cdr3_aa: CASSPGQGGYGYTF
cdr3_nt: TGTGCCAGCAGCCCCGGACAGGGCGGCTATGGCTACACCTTC

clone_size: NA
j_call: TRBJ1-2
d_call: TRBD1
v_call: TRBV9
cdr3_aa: CASRAGQGPAYGYTF
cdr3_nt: TGTGCCAGCAGAGCCGGACAGGGGCCGGCCTATGGCTACACCTTC

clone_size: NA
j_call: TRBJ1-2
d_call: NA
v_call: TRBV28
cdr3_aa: CASRHNPLLREDYGYTF
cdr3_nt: TGTGCCTCCCGACACAACCCCCTACTACGAGAAGACTATGGCTACACCTTC

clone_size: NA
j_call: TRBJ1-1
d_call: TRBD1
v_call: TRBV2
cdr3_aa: CASSGTGARTEAFF
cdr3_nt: TGTGCCAGCAGTGGGACAGGGGCGCGCACTGAAGCTTTCTTT

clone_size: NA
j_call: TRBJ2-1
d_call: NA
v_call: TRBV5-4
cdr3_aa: CASSWTEGGEQFF
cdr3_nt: TGTGCCAGCAGCTGGACAGAGGGGGGAGAGCAGTTCTTC

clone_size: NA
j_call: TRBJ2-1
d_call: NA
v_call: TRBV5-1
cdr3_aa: CASSLGENPYNEQFF
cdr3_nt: TGCGCCAGCAGCTTGGGGGAAAACCCCTACAATGAGCAGTTCTTC

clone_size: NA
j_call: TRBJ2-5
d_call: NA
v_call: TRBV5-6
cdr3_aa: CASSLWVGDPTMIQETQYF
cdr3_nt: TGTGCCAGCAGCTTGTGGGTGGGGGACCCTACCATGATTCAAGAGACCCAGTACTTC

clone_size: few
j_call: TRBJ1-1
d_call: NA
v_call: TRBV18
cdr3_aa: CASSRENTEAFF
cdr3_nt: TGTGCCAGCTCACGGGAAAACACTGAAGCTTTCTTT

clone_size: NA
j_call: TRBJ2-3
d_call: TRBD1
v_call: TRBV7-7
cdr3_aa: CASSLAVGQGARVTQYF
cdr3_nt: TGTGCTAGCAGCTTAGCGGTAGGACAGGGGGCTAGAGTTACGCAGTATTTT

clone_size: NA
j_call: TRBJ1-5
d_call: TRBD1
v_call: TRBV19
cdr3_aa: CASSIEGQGPYNQPQHF
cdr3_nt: TGTGCCAGTAGTATTGAGGGACAGGGGCCGTACAATCAGCCCCAGCATTTT

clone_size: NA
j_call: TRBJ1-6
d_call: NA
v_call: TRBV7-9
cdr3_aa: CASSTYVGNNSPLHF
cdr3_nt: TGTGCCAGCAGCACATACGTGGGAAATAATTCACCCCTCCACTTT

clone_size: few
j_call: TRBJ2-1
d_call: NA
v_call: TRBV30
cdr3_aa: CAWSLQGAGEQFF
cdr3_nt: TGTGCCTGGAGTTTGCAGGGAGCCGGTGAGCAGTTCTTC

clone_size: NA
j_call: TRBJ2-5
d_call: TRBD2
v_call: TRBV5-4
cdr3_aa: CASSVLSGGRKKTQYF
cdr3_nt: TGTGCCAGCAGCGTACTTAGCGGGGGGCGCAAGAAAACCCAGTACTTC

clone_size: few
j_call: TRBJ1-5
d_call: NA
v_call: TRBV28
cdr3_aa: CASSNLNQPQHF
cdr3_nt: TGTGCCAGCAGTAACCTAAATCAGCCCCAGCATTTT

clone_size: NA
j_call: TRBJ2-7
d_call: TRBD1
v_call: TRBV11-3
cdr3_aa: CASSLMGTGYEQYF
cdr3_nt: TGTGCCAGCAGCTTGATGGGGACAGGCTACGAGCAGTACTTC

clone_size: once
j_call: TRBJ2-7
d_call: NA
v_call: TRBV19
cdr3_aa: CASSKESSYEQYF
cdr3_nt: TGTGCCAGTAGTAAGGAGAGTTCCTACGAGCAGTACTTC

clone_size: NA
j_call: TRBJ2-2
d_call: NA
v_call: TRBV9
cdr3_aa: CASSVETGRANTGELFF
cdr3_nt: TGTGCCAGCAGCGTGGAAACGGGGCGAGCGAACACCGGGGAGCTGTTTTTT

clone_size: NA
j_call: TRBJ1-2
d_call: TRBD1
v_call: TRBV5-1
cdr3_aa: CASSRDRGKNGYTF
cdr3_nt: TGCGCCAGCAGCCGGGACAGGGGGAAGAATGGCTACACCTTC

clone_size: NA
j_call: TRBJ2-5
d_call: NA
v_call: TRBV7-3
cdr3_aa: CASSLIAAPQETQYF
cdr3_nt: TGTGCCAGCAGCTTAATCGCGGCCCCTCAAGAGACCCAGTACTTC

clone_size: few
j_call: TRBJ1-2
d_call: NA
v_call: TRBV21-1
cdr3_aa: CASSKLAGGYGYTF
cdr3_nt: TGTGCCAGCAGCAAACTGGCAGGGGGCTATGGCTACACCTTC

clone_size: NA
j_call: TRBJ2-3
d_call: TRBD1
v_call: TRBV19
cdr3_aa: CASSFSRDRTGQYF
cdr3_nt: TGTGCCAGTAGTTTTTCCCGGGACAGAACGGGGCAGTATTTT

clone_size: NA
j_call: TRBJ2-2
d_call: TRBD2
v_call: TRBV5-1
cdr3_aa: CASSSRGGPGTGELFF
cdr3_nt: TGCGCCAGCAGCTCGCGCGGGGGGCCGGGCACCGGGGAGCTGTTTTTT

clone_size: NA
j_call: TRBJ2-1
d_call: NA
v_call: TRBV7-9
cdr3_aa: CASLRGGSYNEQFF
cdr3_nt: TGTGCCAGCTTGAGAGGGGGCTCCTACAATGAGCAGTTCTTC

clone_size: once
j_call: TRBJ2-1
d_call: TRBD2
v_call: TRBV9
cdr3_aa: CASSGGTSGSLGEQFF
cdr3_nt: TGTGCCAGCAGCGGGGGGACTAGCGGGTCTTTGGGTGAGCAGTTCTTC